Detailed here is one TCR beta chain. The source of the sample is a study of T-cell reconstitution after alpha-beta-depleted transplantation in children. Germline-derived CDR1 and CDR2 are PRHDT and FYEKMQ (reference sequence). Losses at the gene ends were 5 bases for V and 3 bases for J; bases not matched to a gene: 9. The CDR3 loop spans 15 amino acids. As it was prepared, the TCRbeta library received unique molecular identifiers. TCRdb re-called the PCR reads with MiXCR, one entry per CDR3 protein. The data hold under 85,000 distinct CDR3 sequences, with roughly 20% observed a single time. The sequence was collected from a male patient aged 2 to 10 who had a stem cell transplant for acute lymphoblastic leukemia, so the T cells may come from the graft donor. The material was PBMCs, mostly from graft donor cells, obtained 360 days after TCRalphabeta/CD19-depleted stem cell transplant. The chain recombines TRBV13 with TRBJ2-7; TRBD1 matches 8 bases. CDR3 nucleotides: TGTGCCAGCAGCCCCAGACAGGGGTTGGTCTACGAGCAGTACTTC. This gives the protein CASSPRQGLVYEQYF.